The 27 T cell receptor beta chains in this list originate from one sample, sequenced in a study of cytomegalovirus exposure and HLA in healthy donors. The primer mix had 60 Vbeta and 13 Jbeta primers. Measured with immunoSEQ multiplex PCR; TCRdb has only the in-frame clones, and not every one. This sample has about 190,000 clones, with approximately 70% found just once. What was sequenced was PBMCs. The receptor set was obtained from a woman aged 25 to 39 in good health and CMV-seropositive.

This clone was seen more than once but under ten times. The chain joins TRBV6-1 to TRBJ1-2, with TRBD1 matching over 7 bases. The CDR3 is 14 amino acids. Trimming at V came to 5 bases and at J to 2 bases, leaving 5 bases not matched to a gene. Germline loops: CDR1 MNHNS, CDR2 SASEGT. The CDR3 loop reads CASSTSQGNYGYTF. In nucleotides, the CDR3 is TGTGCCAGCAGTACGTCACAGGGGAACTATGGCTACACCTTC.

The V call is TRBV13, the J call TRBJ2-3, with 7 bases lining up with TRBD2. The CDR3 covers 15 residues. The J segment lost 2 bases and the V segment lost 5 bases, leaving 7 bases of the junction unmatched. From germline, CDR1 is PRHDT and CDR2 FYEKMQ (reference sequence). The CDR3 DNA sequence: TGTGCCAGCAGCCTCCTTGCGGGGGACACAGATACGCAGTATTTT. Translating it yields CASSLLAGDTDTQYF.

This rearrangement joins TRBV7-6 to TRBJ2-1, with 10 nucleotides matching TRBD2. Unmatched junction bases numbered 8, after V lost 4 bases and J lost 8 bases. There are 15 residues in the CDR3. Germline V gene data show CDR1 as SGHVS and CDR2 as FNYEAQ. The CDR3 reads CASSSQREGPYEQFF. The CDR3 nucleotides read TGTGCCAGCAGCTCACAGCGGGAGGGCCCCTATGAGCAGTTCTTC.

This chain's CDR3 is CASSSGQVSYEQYF. In DNA, the CDR3 is TGTGCCAGTAGTTCGGGACAGGTCTCCTACGAGCAGTACTTC. The V and J genes are TRBV19 and TRBJ2-7; TRBD1 agrees at 8 bases. The CDR3 spans 14 residues. The V gene end was trimmed by 5 bases and the J gene end by 0 bases; junction bases not matched to a gene: 3. Germline loops: CDR1 LNHDA, CDR2 SQIVND (reference sequence).

The CDR3 nucleotides are TGTGCCAGCAAGAGACAGGGGCGATGGACTGAAGCTTTCTTT. As protein: CASKRQGRWTEAFF. The chain uses TRBV6-5 and TRBJ1-1, with TRBD1 matching 8 bases. CDR1 and CDR2 (germline): MNHEY, SVGAGI. The CDR3 length is 14 residues. With 7 bases clipped from V and 5 bases from J, the junction kept 9 bases outside the gene matches.

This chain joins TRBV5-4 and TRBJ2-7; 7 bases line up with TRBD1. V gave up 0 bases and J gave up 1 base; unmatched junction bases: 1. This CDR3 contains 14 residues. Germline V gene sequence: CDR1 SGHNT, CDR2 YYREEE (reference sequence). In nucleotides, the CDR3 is TGTGCCAGCAGCTTGGAACAGGGGTCCTACGAGCAGTACTTC. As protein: CASSLEQGSYEQYF.

As DNA, the CDR3 is TGTGCCAGCAGACTAGCGGGCGCCTCTGGCTACAATGAGCAGTTCTTC. This encodes CASRLAGASGYNEQFF. The chain couples TRBV2 to TRBJ2-1, with 9 bases that match TRBD2. Germline V lookup: CDR1 SNHLY, CDR2 FYNNEI. The CDR3 loop spans 16 amino acids. Losses at the gene ends were 6 bases for V and 3 bases for J; bases not matched to a gene: 9.

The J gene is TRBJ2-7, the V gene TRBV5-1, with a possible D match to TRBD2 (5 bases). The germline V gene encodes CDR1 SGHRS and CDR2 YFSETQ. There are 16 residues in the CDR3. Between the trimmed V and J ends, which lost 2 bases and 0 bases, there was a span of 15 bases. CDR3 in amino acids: CASSLALGSSSYEQYF. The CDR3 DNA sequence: TGCGCCAGCAGCTTAGCGTTGGGGAGTAGCTCCTACGAGCAGTACTTC.

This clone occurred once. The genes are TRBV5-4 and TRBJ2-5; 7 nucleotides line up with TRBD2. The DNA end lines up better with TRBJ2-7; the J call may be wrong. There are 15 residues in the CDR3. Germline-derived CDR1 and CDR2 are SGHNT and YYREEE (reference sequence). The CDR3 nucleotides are TGTGCCAGCAGCTTGGGAGCGGGACCCTCTTACGAGCAGTACTTC. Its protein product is CASSLGAGPSYEQYF.

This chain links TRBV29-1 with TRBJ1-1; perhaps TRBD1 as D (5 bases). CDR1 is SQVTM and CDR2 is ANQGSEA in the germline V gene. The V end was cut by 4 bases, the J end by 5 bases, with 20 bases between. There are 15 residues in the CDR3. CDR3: CSVGGRGRGRTEAFF. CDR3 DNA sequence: TGCAGCGTTGGAGGGAGGGGCCGGGGGAGAACTGAAGCTTTCTTT.

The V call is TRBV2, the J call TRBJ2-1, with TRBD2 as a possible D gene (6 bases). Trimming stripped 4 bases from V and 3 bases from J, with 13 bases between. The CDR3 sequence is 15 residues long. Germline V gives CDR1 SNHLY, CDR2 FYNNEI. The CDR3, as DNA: TGTGCCAGCAGTGGGGCAGCCGGGGGCTACAATGAGCAGTTCTTC. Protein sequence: CASSGAAGGYNEQFF.

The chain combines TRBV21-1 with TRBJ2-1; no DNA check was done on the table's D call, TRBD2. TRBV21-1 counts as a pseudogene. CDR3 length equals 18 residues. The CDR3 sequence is CASGASGSIPSSYNEQFF. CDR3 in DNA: TGTGCCAGCGGCGCCAGCGGGAGTATCCCCAGCTCCTACAATGAGCAGTTCTTC.

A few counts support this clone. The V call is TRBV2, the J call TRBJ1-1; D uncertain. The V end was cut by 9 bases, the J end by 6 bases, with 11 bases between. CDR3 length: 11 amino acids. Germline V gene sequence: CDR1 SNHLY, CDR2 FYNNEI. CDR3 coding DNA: TGTGCCAGTAGCGTTAGCGCTGAAGCTTTCTTT. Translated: CASSVSAEAFF.

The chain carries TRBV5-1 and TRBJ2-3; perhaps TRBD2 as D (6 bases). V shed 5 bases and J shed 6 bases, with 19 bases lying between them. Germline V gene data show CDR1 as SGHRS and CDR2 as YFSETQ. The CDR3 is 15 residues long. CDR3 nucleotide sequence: TGCGCCAGCAGGAGCGGACTACCCCCGACGGATACGCAGTATTTT. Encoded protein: CASRSGLPPTDTQYF.

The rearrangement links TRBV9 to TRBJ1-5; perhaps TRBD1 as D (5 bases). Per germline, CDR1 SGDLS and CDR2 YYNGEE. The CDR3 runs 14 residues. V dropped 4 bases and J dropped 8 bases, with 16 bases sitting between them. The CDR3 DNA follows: TGTGCCAGCAGCAGCCAGGGTACTCAAAAGCCCCAGCATTTT. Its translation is CASSSQGTQKPQHF.

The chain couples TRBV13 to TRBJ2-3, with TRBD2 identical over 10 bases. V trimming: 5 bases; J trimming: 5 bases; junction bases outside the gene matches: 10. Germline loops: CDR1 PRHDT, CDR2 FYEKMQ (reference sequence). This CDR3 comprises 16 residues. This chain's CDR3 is CASSPGLAGVEDTQYF. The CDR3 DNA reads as TGTGCCAGCAGCCCTGGTCTAGCGGGAGTTGAAGATACGCAGTATTTT.

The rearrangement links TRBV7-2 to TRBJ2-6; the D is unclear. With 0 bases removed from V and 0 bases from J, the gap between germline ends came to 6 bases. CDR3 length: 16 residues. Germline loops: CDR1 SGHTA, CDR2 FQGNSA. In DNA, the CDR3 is TGTGCCAGCAGCTTAGCGCGCCTCTCTGGGGCCAACGTCCTGACTTTC. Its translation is CASSLARLSGANVLTF.

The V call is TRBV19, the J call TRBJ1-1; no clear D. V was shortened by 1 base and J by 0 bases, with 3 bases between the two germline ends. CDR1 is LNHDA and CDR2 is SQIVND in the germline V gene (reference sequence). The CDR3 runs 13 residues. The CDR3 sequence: CASSIGVNTEAFF. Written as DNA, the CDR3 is TGTGCCAGTAGTATAGGCGTGAACACTGAAGCTTTCTTT.

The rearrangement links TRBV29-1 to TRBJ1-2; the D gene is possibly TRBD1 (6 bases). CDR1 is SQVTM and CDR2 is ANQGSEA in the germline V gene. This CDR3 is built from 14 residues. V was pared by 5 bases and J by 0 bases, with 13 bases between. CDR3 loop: CSVTTGPTNYGYTF. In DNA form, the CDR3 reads TGCAGCGTTACTACAGGGCCCACTAACTATGGCTACACCTTC.

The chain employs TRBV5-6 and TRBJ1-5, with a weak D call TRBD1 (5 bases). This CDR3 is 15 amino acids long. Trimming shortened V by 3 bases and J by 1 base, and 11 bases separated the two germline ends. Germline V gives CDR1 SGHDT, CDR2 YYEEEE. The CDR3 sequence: CASSWGGASNQPQHF. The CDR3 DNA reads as TGTGCCAGCAGCTGGGGAGGGGCCAGCAATCAGCCCCAGCATTTT.

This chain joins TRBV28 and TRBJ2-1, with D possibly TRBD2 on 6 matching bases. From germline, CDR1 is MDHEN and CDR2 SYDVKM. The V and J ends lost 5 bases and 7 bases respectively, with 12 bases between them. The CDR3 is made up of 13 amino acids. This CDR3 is CASSTGLANEQFF. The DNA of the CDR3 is TGTGCCAGCAGTACAGGTCTAGCGAATGAGCAGTTCTTC.

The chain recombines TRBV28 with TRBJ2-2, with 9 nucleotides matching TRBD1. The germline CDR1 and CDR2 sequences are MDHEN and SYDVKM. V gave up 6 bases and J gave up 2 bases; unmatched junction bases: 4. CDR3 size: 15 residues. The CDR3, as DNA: TGTGCCAGCAGATCACAGGGGGCTAACACCGGGGAGCTGTTTTTT. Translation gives CASRSQGANTGELFF.

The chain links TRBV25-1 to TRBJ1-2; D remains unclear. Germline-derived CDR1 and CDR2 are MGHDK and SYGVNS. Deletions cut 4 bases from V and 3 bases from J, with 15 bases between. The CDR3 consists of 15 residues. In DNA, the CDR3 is TGTGCCAGCAGTGTTGCGGGCGGAAGGGACTATGGCTACACCTTC. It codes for CASSVAGGRDYGYTF.

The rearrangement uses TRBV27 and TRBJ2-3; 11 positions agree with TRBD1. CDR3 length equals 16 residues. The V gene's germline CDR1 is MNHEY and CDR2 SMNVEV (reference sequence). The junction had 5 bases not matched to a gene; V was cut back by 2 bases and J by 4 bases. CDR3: CASSLNRDRGADTQYF. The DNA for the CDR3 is TGTGCCAGCAGTTTAAACCGGGACAGGGGGGCAGATACGCAGTATTTT.

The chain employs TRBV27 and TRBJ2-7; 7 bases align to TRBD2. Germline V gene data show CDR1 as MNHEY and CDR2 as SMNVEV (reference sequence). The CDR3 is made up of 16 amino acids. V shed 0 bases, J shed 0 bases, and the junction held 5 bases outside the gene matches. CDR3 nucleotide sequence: TGTGCCAGCAGTTTATCGAGCGGGGTGAGCTCCTACGAGCAGTACTTC. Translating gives CASSLSSGVSSYEQYF.

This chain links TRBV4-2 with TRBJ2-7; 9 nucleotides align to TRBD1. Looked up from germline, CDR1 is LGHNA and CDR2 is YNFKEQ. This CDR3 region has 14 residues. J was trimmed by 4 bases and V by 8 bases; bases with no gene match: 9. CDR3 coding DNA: TGTGCCAGCTCCCCCGGGACAGGGAGTTACGAGCAGTACTTC. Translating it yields CASSPGTGSYEQYF.

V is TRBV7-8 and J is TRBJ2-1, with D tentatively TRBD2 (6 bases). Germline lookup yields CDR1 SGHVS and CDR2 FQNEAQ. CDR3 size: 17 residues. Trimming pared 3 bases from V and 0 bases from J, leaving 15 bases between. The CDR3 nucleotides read TGTGCCAGCAGCTTGAGTAGCGGATCGAGCTCCTACAATGAGCAGTTCTTC. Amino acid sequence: CASSLSSGSSSYNEQFF.